This T cell receptor (beta chain) was profiled in a study of cytomegalovirus exposure and HLA in healthy donors. It was with 60 Vbeta and 13 Jbeta primers that the PCR ran. Profiled with immunoSEQ multiplex PCR; TCRdb holds only in-frame clones, not every one. The table has roughly 150,000 clones, 75% seen once. With 4 bases clipped from V and 1 base from J, the junction kept 10 bases outside the gene matches. CDR1 is SGHDT, CDR2 YYEEEE, per germline. This CDR3 is 19 amino acids long. Sequenced sample: PBMCs. The source is a man aged 18-30 years in good health and CMV-seropositive. V is TRBV5-6 and J is TRBJ2-1, with TRBD2 matching 14 bases. Written as DNA, the CDR3 is TGTGCCAGCAGCCATGGACTAGCGGGAGGTCATGGGTCCTACAATGAGCAGTTCTTC. It codes for CASSHGLAGGHGSYNEQFF. The complete variable domain, with remaining parts taken from reference TRBV5-6 and TRBJ2-1, reads DAGVTQSPTHLIKTRGQQVTLRCSPKSGHDTVSWYQQALGQGPQFIFQYYEEEERQRGNFPDRFSGHQFPNYSSELNVNALLLGDSALYLCASSHGLAGGHGSYNEQFFGPGTRLTVL.